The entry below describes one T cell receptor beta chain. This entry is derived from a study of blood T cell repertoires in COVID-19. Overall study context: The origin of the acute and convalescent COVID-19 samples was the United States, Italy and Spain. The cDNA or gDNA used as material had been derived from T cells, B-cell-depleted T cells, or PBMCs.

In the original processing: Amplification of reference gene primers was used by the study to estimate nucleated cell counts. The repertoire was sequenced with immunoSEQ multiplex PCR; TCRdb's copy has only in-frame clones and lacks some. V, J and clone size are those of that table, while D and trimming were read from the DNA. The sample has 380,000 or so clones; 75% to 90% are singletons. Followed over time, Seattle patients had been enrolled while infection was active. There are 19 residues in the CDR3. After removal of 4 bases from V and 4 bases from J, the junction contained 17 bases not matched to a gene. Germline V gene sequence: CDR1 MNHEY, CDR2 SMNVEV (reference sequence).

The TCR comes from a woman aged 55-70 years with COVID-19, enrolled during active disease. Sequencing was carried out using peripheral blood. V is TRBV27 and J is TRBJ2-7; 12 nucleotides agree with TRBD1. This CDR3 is CASSSGHGTGGPSTYEQYF. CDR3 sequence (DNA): TGTGCCAGCAGTTCGGGCCACGGGACAGGGGGCCCTTCCACGTACGAGCAGTACTTC.